This T cell receptor (beta chain) was captured in a study of blood T cell repertoires in COVID-19. Generated by immunoSEQ multiplex PCR, the TCRdb table keeps only in-frame clones and is missing some. The sample lists around 200,000 clones; approximately 90% were seen once. This sequence originates from a man aged 25 to 40 with acute or convalescent COVID-19. The sequencing sample was made of peripheral blood.

The CDR3 here is CASSQGRERAGGRADTQYF. The CDR3 bases are TGCGCCAGCAGCCAAGGGAGGGAAAGAGCGGGGGGGCGGGCAGATACGCAGTATTTT. J is TRBJ2-3 and V is TRBV4-1, with 10 bases matching TRBD2. V lost 1 base, J lost 4 bases, and 14 bases stayed unmatched. There are 19 residues in the CDR3. Germline CDR1 is MGHRA and CDR2 is YSYEKL.